A selection of T cell receptor beta chains follows, all from one sample in a study of shared clonotypes between healthy human individuals. The data were produced by immunoSEQ multiplex PCR, yet TCRdb's version contains in-frame clones alone and is incomplete. There are some 2.1 million clones in the sample; 93% occur only once, and more than 1.5% lies in the top ten. The specimen was naive CD8+ T cells from PBMCs. The receptors shown here come from a man aged 18 to 29 in good health. Some clones in this sample may be carry-over from other donors' samples. Each CDR3 is given without its conserved first and last residue. The order of the fields is J gene, V gene, CDR3 protein.

TRBJ2-1,TRBV27,ASSLRPNDNEQF
TRBJ1-1,TRBV4-3,ASSQESVTANTEAF
TRBJ1-1,TRBV21-1,ASSTILGCNEAF
TRBJ2-3,TRBV15,ATSSVPGTGGSDTQY
TRBJ2-3,TRBV15,ATSVTSTDTQY
TRBJ2-3,TRBV15,ATSRDRWASGTDTQY
TRBJ1-4,TRBV2,ASKGKPATNEKLF
TRBJ2-1,TRBV11-2,ASSSSGSNEQF
TRBJ1-1,TRBV7-8,ASSLGRRAEAF
TRBJ2-2,TRBV28,ASSFGRDAGELF
TRBJ2-1,TRBV4-1,ASSQDALAGAYNEQF
TRBJ2-1,TRBV6-6,ASSLGQGAWNEQF
TRBJ2-7,TRBV19,ASSTLLAGSKYEQY
TRBJ2-3,TRBV2,ASKSRSSGRRTSTDTQY
TRBJ1-1,TRBV19,ASRDRGWTEAF
TRBJ2-2,TRBV5-8,ASSWGQVDTGELF
TRBJ1-2,TRBV9,ASSASPLRVPYGYT
TRBJ2-7,TRBV7-6,ASSKSGRDDYEQY
TRBJ2-3,TRBV4-2,ASSQGRGTDTQY
TRBJ2-1,TRBV11-2,ASSPSPAGSYNEQF
TRBJ2-1,TRBV9,ASSVAQTLGGGVYNEQF
TRBJ2-1,TRBV28,ASSFPRGLDEQF
TRBJ2-7,TRBV5-1,ASSLAGLLGYYEQY
TRBJ2-5,TRBV5-6,ASSQQGGLIETQY
TRBJ1-5,TRBV6-5,ASSYGREGQPQH
TRBJ2-1,TRBV6-5,ASTLLQGNEQF
TRBJ2-7,TRBV6-6,ASSYLTGDEQY
TRBJ2-1,TRBV27,ASSFTPRSFNEQF
TRBJ1-2,TRBV4-3,ASSQVLLSLYGYT
TRBJ2-7,TRBV7-6,ASSRGTGAYEQY
TRBJ2-3,TRBV7-8,ASSHNRGSTDTQY
TRBJ2-7,TRBV28,ASSLGQGAYEQY
TRBJ2-1,TRBV6-5,ASRVGLAVYNEQF
TRBJ2-3,TRBV7-2,ASSLARRDGLPQHTQY
TRBJ2-1,TRBV5-4,ASSLGVLAGVKSSYNEQF
TRBJ1-1,TRBV7-9,ASSSPQGAYAEAF
TRBJ2-5,TRBV7-9,ASTFSGGQETQY
TRBJ2-3,TRBV29-1,SVAGPSTDTQY
TRBJ2-7,TRBV27,ASSQGTTYEQY
TRBJ2-7,TRBV13,ASSPRDRPSYEQY
TRBJ1-1,TRBV9,ASSVSSAPSTEAF
TRBJ2-7,TRBV6-5,ASSPGQGTVEQY
TRBJ1-2,TRBV20-1,SATEYYGYT